This passage covers 12 T cell receptor beta chains from one sample sequenced in a study of cytomegalovirus exposure and HLA in healthy donors. Sequencing used immunoSEQ multiplex PCR; TCRdb keeps in-frame clones, though not all of them. The top ten hold less than 9% of the sample, which has approximately 200,000 clones, around four fifths seen once. The source material was PBMCs. The receptors were gathered from a man younger than 35 in good health and CMV-seropositive.

The sample holds one count of this clone. This sequence joins TRBV6-6 and TRBJ2-7, with TRBD2 identical over 12 bases. The germline V gene encodes CDR1 MNHNY and CDR2 SVGAGI (reference sequence). The CDR3 totals 15 residues. The J segment lost 2 bases and the V segment lost 5 bases, leaving 4 bases of the junction unmatched. CDR3 DNA sequence: TGTGCCAGCAGTCCTAGCGGGAGGGGAGCCTACGAGCAGTACTTC. It yields the protein CASSPSGRGAYEQYF.

The V gene is TRBV4-1, the J gene TRBJ2-3, with D unresolved. V was trimmed by 5 bases and J by 4 bases, leaving 19 bases between them. Germline lookup yields CDR1 MGHRA and CDR2 YSYEKL. This CDR3 contains 16 residues. The CDR3 coding sequence is TGCGCCAGCAGCGAACGTCTGGCCCGAAGTCCAGATACGCAGTATTTT. This translates into CASSERLARSPDTQYF.

This sequence joins TRBV28 and TRBJ2-3; TRBD1 aligns across 9 bases. The CDR3 runs 14 residues. With V trimmed by 7 bases and J by 2 bases, 4 bases remained unmatched. Looked up from germline, CDR1 is MDHEN and CDR2 is SYDVKM. The CDR3 reads CASTTGGFTDTQYF. DNA for the CDR3: TGTGCCAGCACAACAGGGGGCTTCACAGATACGCAGTATTTT.

The chain links TRBV5-6 to TRBJ2-5; D remains unclear. Germline CDR1 SGHDT, CDR2 YYEEEE. V shed 0 bases and J shed 5 bases, with 5 bases lying between them. CDR3 length equals 12 residues. In DNA, the CDR3 is TGTGCCAGCAGCTTGGGTAGCGAGACCCAGTACTTC. As protein: CASSLGSETQYF. Using reference TRBV5-6 and TRBJ2-5 for the parts outside the CDR3, the full variable domain is DAGVTQSPTHLIKTRGQQVTLRCSPKSGHDTVSWYQQALGQGPQFIFQYYEEEERQRGNFPDRFSGHQFPNYSSELNVNALLLGDSALYLCASSLGSETQYFGPGTRLLVL.

J is TRBJ1-5 and V is TRBV19, with D unclear. Trimming took 3 bases from V and 0 from J, leaving 9 bases between them. Germline-derived CDR1 and CDR2 are LNHDA and SQIVND (reference sequence). The CDR3 extends over 15 amino acids. The CDR3 loop reads CASSINSYSNQPQHF. The CDR3 nucleotides read TGTGCCAGTAGTATTAACAGTTATAGCAATCAGCCCCAGCATTTT.

V and J are TRBV9 and TRBJ2-3, with 9 bases matching TRBD1. Germline V gene data show CDR1 as SGDLS and CDR2 as YYNGEE. CDR3 length equals 13 residues. After removal of 3 bases from V and 9 bases from J, the junction contained 5 bases not matched to a gene. CDR3: CASSAEDRGTQYF. The CDR3 region has the DNA TGTGCCAGCAGCGCAGAGGACAGGGGCACGCAGTATTTT.

This chain's CDR3 is CASSMTGNGEQFF. The CDR3 coding sequence is TGTGCCAGTAGTATGACAGGGAACGGTGAGCAGTTCTTC. V usage is TRBV19 and J usage is TRBJ2-1; 7 bases are a match to TRBD1. Germline CDR1 reads LNHDA; CDR2 reads SQIVND (reference sequence). The CDR3 covers 13 residues. The V segment lost 3 bases and the J segment 9 bases; nucleotides outside the gene matches: 5.

The V and J genes are TRBV6-5 and TRBJ2-3; tentatively, D is TRBD1 (7 bases). Germline values: CDR1 MNHEY, CDR2 SVGAGI. The CDR3 runs 16 residues. Trimming shortened V by 1 base and J by 2 bases, and 13 bases separated the two germline ends. CDR3 bases: TGTGCCAGCAGTTACTTCCAGGGGGGCCCCACAGATACGCAGTATTTT. It is translated as CASSYFQGGPTDTQYF.

This chain connects TRBV28 to TRBJ2-7; 9 bases are a match to TRBD2. The CDR3 runs to 13 residues. The ends lost 8 bases at V and 5 bases at J; junction bases unmatched: 7. Germline values: CDR1 MDHEN, CDR2 SYDVKM. The CDR3 region has the DNA TGTGCCAGCGCCCTCCGGACTAGCGACGAGCAGTACTTC. This gives the protein CASALRTSDEQYF. Based on the CDR3 plus reference TRBV28 and TRBJ2-7, the full variable domain is DVKVTQSSRYLVKRTGEKVFLECVQDMDHENMFWYRQDPGLGLRLIYFSYDVKMKEKGDIPEGYSVSREKKERFSLILESASTNQTSMYLCASALRTSDEQYFGPGTRLTVT.

The chain combines TRBV28 with TRBJ2-5, with 9 bases matching TRBD1. Per the germline V gene, CDR1 is MDHEN and CDR2 is SYDVKM. V lost 6 bases to trimming and J lost 2 bases; unmatched junction nucleotides: 7. The CDR3 runs to 15 residues. CDR3 loop: CASRPGTGRQETQYF. DNA of the CDR3: TGTGCCAGCAGGCCGGGGACAGGGAGGCAAGAGACCCAGTACTTC.

The chain uses TRBV11-3 and TRBJ2-7, with 12 bases that match TRBD2. Trimming took 6 bases from V and 2 from J; bases not matched to a gene: 11. The CDR3 sequence is 17 residues long. The germline gives CDR1 SGHNT, CDR2 YENEEA. CDR3 in amino acids: CASSPGTSGYNTYEQYF. For the CDR3, the DNA is TGTGCCAGCAGTCCCGGGACTAGCGGGTATAATACCTACGAGCAGTACTTC.

V usage is TRBV2 and J usage is TRBJ2-7, with TRBD1 matching over 11 bases. The CDR3 loop spans 14 amino acids. Germline V gene lookup returns CDR1 SNHLY and CDR2 FYNNEI. V lost 7 bases to trimming and J lost 6 bases; unmatched junction nucleotides: 8. CDR3 nucleotide sequence: TGTGCCAGCAATGCCCGGACAGGGGGCGGCGAGCAGTACTTC. This encodes CASNARTGGGEQYF.